This T cell receptor beta chain was profiled in a study of blood T cell repertoires in COVID-19. In the study overall: There were acute and convalescent COVID-19 samples, and they came from the United States, Italy and Spain.

V was pared by 5 bases and J by 8 bases, with 6 bases of the junction left unmatched. Germline V gene sequence: CDR1 SEHNR, CDR2 FQNEAQ (reference sequence). This CDR3 comprises 14 residues. As originally analysed: Using reference gene primer amplification, nucleated cell counts were estimated. The protocol was immunoSEQ multiplex PCR, while the TCRdb copy is restricted to in-frame clones and leaves out a portion. The V and J calls and clone size were taken over from that table, and D and trimming were inferred from the DNA. The sample shows 85,000 to 120,000 clones, roughly 84% of them seen only once.

Sequenced input: peripheral blood. This chain uses TRBV7-9 with TRBJ1-2; 12 positions agree with TRBD1. The source of this sequence is a human donor in a cohort sampled during active COVID-19. In DNA, the CDR3 is TGTGCCAGCAGCCCTCGGGACAGGGGGCTCGGCTACACCTTC. Translated: CASSPRDRGLGYTF.